Following are 17 T cell receptor beta chains from one sample sequenced in a study of T cells after yellow fever vaccination. TCRdb reprocessed the 5' RACE reads with MiXCR, giving one entry per CDR3 protein. The table has 100,000 to 150,000 distinct CDR3 sequences, about 7% seen once. The material was CD4+ T cells sorted from PBMCs, obtained less than 11 days after the first yellow fever vaccination. These receptors all stem from a man aged 18 to 29 who received the YFV17D yellow fever vaccine.

Ten or more counts support this clonotype. The V call is TRBV12-3 or TRBV12-4, the J call TRBJ2-2; D is perhaps TRBD1 (5 bases). The CDR3 has 14 residues. Trimming took off 3 bases at V and 4 bases at J, with 9 bases between the two ends. The CDR3 coding sequence is TGTGCCAGCAGTTTCAGGGTTAGCACCGGGGAGCTGTTTTTT. It encodes CASSFRVSTGELFF.

At least ten counts were recorded for this clonotype. The rearrangement joins TRBV7-9 to TRBJ2-5; no definite D call. Germline V gene sequence: CDR1 SEHNR, CDR2 FQNEAQ (reference sequence). The CDR3 runs 13 residues. The germline V and J ends were trimmed by 3 bases and 2 bases, with 7 bases remaining between them. The CDR3 is CASSLNTQETQYF. The CDR3 DNA reads TGTGCCAGCAGCTTGAATACACAAGAGACCCAGTACTTC.

This clonotype was seen ten or more times. The genes are TRBV6-1 and TRBJ2-7; TRBD2 is a possible D gene (7 bases). Per germline, CDR1 MNHNS and CDR2 SASEGT. The CDR3 is 13 amino acids. V lost 7 bases and J 7 bases, leaving 17 bases between the germline ends. CDR3 protein: CASNGGGAGEQYV. The DNA of the CDR3 is TGTGCCAGCAATGGTGGGGGGGCGGGAGAGCAGTACGTC.

This clonotype has ten or more counts. The chain links TRBV6-4 to TRBJ2-3; 8 bases align to TRBD2. The CDR3 covers 15 residues. Germline loops: CDR1 MRHNA, CDR2 SNTAGT. The V gene end was trimmed by 2 bases and the J gene end by 6 bases; junction bases not matched to a gene: 7. The CDR3: CASSDGPAGADTQYF. The CDR3 DNA is TGTGCCAGCAGTGACGGTCCAGCGGGGGCGGATACGCAGTATTTT.

This clonotype has at least ten counts. The V call is TRBV4-3, the J call TRBJ2-2; the D gene could be TRBD1 or TRBD2 (5 bases each). Germline V gene data show CDR1 as LGHNA and CDR2 as YSLEER. The CDR3 totals 15 residues. V lost 1 base and J lost 4, with 10 bases in between. As DNA, the CDR3 is TGCGCCAGCAGCCAAGGGGGGTACGGCACCGGGGAGCTGTTTTTT. It translates to CASSQGGYGTGELFF.

This clonotype has a count of ten or more. The chain employs TRBV29-1 and TRBJ2-5; no definite D call. CDR1 and CDR2 (germline): SQVTM, ANQGSEA. V was pared by 7 bases and J by 0 bases, with 12 bases between. The CDR3 has 13 residues. DNA of the CDR3: TGCAGCGCCAATGCCCAGTACCAAGAGACCCAGTACTTC. Translated: CSANAQYQETQYF.

This clonotype was picked up many times. The chain links TRBV5-4 to TRBJ2-1, with 9 bases lining up with TRBD1. Germline CDR1 and CDR2: SGHNT and YYREEE (reference sequence). With V trimmed by 4 bases and J by 8 bases, 4 bases remained unmatched. The CDR3 is 13 residues long. The CDR3, as DNA: TGTGCCAGCAGCCCGGGACAGGGCGATGAGCAGTTCTTC. Residues: CASSPGQGDEQFF. The full variable domain, rest sourced from reference TRBV5-4 and TRBJ2-1, is ETGVTQSPTHLIKTRGQQVTLRCSSQSGHNTVSWYQQALGQGPQFIFQYYREEENGRGNFPPRFSGLQFPNYSSELNVNALELDDSALYLCASSPGQGDEQFFGPGTRLTVL.

Here the CDR3 reads CSARGGGMNTEAFF. CDR3 sequence (DNA): TGCAGTGCTAGAGGGGGGGGTATGAACACTGAAGCTTTCTTT. The genes are TRBV20-1 and TRBJ1-1, with D possibly matching TRBD1 (5 bases). The CDR3 runs to 14 residues. V was trimmed by 1 base and J by 0 bases, leaving 9 bases between them. Per germline, CDR1 DFQATT and CDR2 SNEGSKA (reference sequence).

This clonotype was counted ten times or more. This rearrangement joins TRBV7-2 to TRBJ2-7; possible D gene TRBD1, 6 bases. This CDR3 region has 14 residues. The V gene lost 1 base and the J gene lost 3 bases, with 10 bases spanning the gap. Germline-derived CDR1 and CDR2 are SGHTA and FQGNSA. The CDR3 nucleotides read TGTGCCAGCAGCTTAGAAAGGGGGTACTACGAGCAGTACGTC. Encoded protein: CASSLERGYYEQYV.

This clonotype was picked up many times. The chain joins TRBV20-1 to TRBJ2-3; D remains unclear. Deletions cut 1 base from V and 1 base from J, with 6 bases between. The germline V gene has CDR1 DFQATT and CDR2 SNEGSKA (reference sequence). CDR3 length: 13 residues. Here the CDR3 DNA reads TGCAGTGCTAGAGGTCCTGGCACAGATACGCAGTATTTT. Translation gives CSARGPGTDTQYF.

This clonotype was observed many times. The chain links TRBV7-2 to TRBJ2-4; 8 bases match TRBD2. Germline CDR1 is SGHTA and CDR2 is FQGNSA. The junction had 5 bases not matched to a gene; V was cut back by 3 bases and J by 4 bases. The CDR3 is 15 amino acids. CDR3 residues: CASSFTSGQKNIQYF. For the CDR3, the DNA is TGTGCCAGCAGCTTTACTAGCGGACAGAAAAACATTCAGTACTTC.

This clonotype was counted many times. The chain uses TRBV5-6 and TRBJ1-1; TRBD1 agrees at 7 bases. CDR3 size: 12 residues. Germline V gene sequence: CDR1 SGHDT, CDR2 YYEEEE. J was trimmed by 11 bases and V by 3 bases; bases with no gene match: 7. The CDR3 loop reads CASSSRQGPAFF. As DNA, the CDR3 is TGTGCCAGCAGCTCACGACAGGGTCCGGCTTTCTTT.

This clonotype was counted ten times or more. The chain links TRBV4-1 to TRBJ1-1; possible D gene TRBD1, 6 bases. From germline, CDR1 is MGHRA and CDR2 YSYEKL. CDR3 length equals 12 residues. Trimming removed 6 bases from V and 7 bases from J, with 12 bases in between. CDR3 sequence (DNA): TGCGCCAGCAGGAGGGGGGATGGTGAAGCTTTCTTT. This encodes CASRRGDGEAFF.

The genes are TRBV7-9 and TRBJ1-6; D is undetermined. This CDR3 has 11 residues. Germline loops: CDR1 SEHNR, CDR2 FQNEAQ (reference sequence). V lost 5 bases and J 12 bases, leaving 8 bases between the germline ends. CDR3 nucleotides: TGTGCCAGCAGCCTCGAGGGACCCCTCCACTTT. The encoded protein is CASSLEGPLHF.

This clonotype was found many times. The chain is built from TRBV6-5 and TRBJ2-1; 9 positions match TRBD2. The CDR3 runs to 16 residues. Germline loops: CDR1 MNHEY, CDR2 SVGAGI. With 4 bases clipped from V and 5 bases from J, the junction kept 9 bases outside the gene matches. CDR3 in amino acids: CASSFYSGGPHNEQFF. DNA of the CDR3: TGTGCCAGCAGTTTCTATAGCGGGGGTCCCCACAATGAGCAGTTCTTC.

This clonotype has at least ten counts. This chain connects TRBV24-1 to TRBJ2-2; 7 positions match TRBD1. The CDR3 length is 16 residues. V lost 1 base, J lost 5 bases, and 6 bases stayed unmatched. Looked up from germline, CDR1 is KGHDR and CDR2 is SFDVKD. DNA of the CDR3: TGTGCCACCAGTGATTTCACCAGGGGGAAGACCGGGGAGCTGTTTTTT. Translating it yields CATSDFTRGKTGELFF.

At least ten counts were recorded for this clonotype. The rearrangement uses TRBV24-1 and TRBJ2-4, with a weak D call TRBD1 (5 bases). Trimming cost V 5 bases and J 7 bases, with 8 bases left between them. The CDR3 contains 12 residues. The V gene's germline CDR1 is KGHDR and CDR2 SFDVKD. The CDR3 DNA reads TGTGCCACCAGTGGTCAGGGTAACATTCAGTACTTC. Translated: CATSGQGNIQYF.